A single sample is the source of the 14 T cell receptor beta chains below, sequenced in a study of blood T cell repertoires in COVID-19. Data came from immunoSEQ multiplex PCR; TCRdb stores just in-frame clones and leaves some out. The profile shows some 150,000 clones, 65% to 85% of them singletons. Sequences were obtained from PBMCs or T cells enriched from blood (not recorded which). These receptors all come from a woman aged 45-60 years who had been exposed to COVID-19.

The chain uses TRBV25-1 and TRBJ1-2, with 10 bases lining up with TRBD1. The CDR3 runs to 18 residues. Germline-derived CDR1 and CDR2 are MGHDK and SYGVNS. The V segment lost 3 bases and the J segment 4 bases; nucleotides outside the gene matches: 14. The DNA of the CDR3 is TGTGCCAGCAGTGATCACCGGGACAGGGGACCCGGCGGCTATGGCTACACCTTC. This gives the protein CASSDHRDRGPGGYGYTF.

This chain links TRBV4-1 with TRBJ2-5; maybe TRBD2 (7 bases). Germline V gives CDR1 MGHRA, CDR2 YSYEKL. The V gene lost 4 bases and the J gene lost 5 bases, with 20 bases spanning the gap. The CDR3 consists of 16 residues. The CDR3 sequence is CASSPLGGGGLETQYF. CDR3 coding DNA: TGCGCCAGCAGCCCCCTAGGGGGGGGTGGCCTGGAGACCCAGTACTTC.

In DNA, the CDR3 is TGTGCCAGCAGACTTAGCGGGATCGCGGTTAATGAGCAGTTCTTC. Encoded protein: CASRLSGIAVNEQFF. The chain employs TRBV28 and TRBJ2-1; 8 positions agree with TRBD2. From germline, CDR1 is MDHEN and CDR2 SYDVKM. With V trimmed by 6 bases and J by 7 bases, 11 bases remained unmatched. This CDR3 has 15 residues.

The J gene is TRBJ2-6, the V gene TRBV29-1, with D perhaps TRBD1 (5 bases). The CDR3 is 14 residues long. Trimming pared 6 bases from V and 2 bases from J, leaving 11 bases between. Germline V gene data show CDR1 as SQVTM and CDR2 as ANQGSEA. CDR3 bases: TGCAGCGTAGGAAGGGGCGCTGGGGCCAACGTCCTGACTTTC. This gives the protein CSVGRGAGANVLTF. Full variable domain (remainder filled in from reference TRBV29-1 and TRBJ2-6): SAVISQKPSRDICQRGTSLTIQCQVDSQVTMMFWYRQQPGQSLTLIATANQGSEATYESGFVIDKFPISRPNLTFSTLTVSNMSPEDSSIYLCSVGRGAGANVLTFGAGSRLTVL.

This clone was recorded once. This sequence joins TRBV5-4 and TRBJ2-7; 7 positions agree with TRBD2. The V gene end was trimmed by 5 bases and the J gene end by 7 bases; junction bases not matched to a gene: 9. CDR1 is SGHNT and CDR2 is YYREEE in the germline V gene (reference sequence). The CDR3 is made up of 13 amino acids. The CDR3: CASRGAGSSEQYF. The DNA for the CDR3 is TGTGCCAGCAGGGGAGCGGGATCGAGTGAGCAGTACTTC.

The rearrangement links TRBV29-1 to TRBJ2-1; D is ambiguous. The CDR3 is 14 residues long. Trimming left V 6 bases short and J 0 bases short, with 12 bases between. CDR1 is SQVTM, CDR2 ANQGSEA, per germline. In DNA form, the CDR3 reads TGCAGCGTCGTTACTACCCCCTCCTACAATGAGCAGTTCTTC. The encoded protein is CSVVTTPSYNEQFF.

The chain joins TRBV19 to TRBJ2-1; D possibly corresponds to TRBD2 (7 bases). CDR3 length: 14 amino acids. The germline V gene encodes CDR1 LNHDA and CDR2 SQIVND (reference sequence). The V gene lost 5 bases and the J gene lost 4 bases, with 12 bases spanning the gap. CDR3 protein: CASSYGGQYNEQFF. CDR3 coding DNA: TGTGCCAGTAGTTACGGGGGGCAATACAATGAGCAGTTCTTC.

This chain joins TRBV9 and TRBJ2-5, with TRBD2 matching over 11 bases. J lost 2 bases, V lost 0 bases, and 6 bases had no gene match. Per germline, CDR1 SGDLS and CDR2 YYNGEE. The CDR3 consists of 17 residues. The CDR3 nucleotides read TGTGCCAGCAGCGTAGGCGACCTAGCGGGGGGTCAAGAGACCCAGTACTTC. The encoded protein is CASSVGDLAGGQETQYF.

The chain is built from TRBV11-2 and TRBJ2-3; D not certain. The CDR3 runs 11 residues. The V gene's germline CDR1 is SGHAT and CDR2 FQNNGV. V was trimmed by 11 bases and J by 9 bases, leaving 15 bases between them. DNA of the CDR3: TGTGCCTCAAAGGAGATCGGGACGCAGTATTTT. Its protein is CASKEIGTQYF.

The sample holds a few counts of this clone. This chain uses TRBV4-3 with TRBJ1-2; the match to TRBD1 covers 7 bases. Germline lookup yields CDR1 LGHNA and CDR2 YSLEER. V trimming: 0 bases; J trimming: 8 bases; junction bases outside the gene matches: 9. CDR3 length: 15 residues. Written as DNA, the CDR3 is TGCGCCAGCAGCCAAGATCGGGCCCAGGGGGGCGGCTACACCTTC. It specifies CASSQDRAQGGGYTF.

This sequence joins TRBV10-3 and TRBJ1-1, with 9 bases fitting TRBD1. J gave up 1 base and V 7 bases, and 4 bases lay outside the gene matches. CDR1 and CDR2 (germline): ENHRY, SYGVKD. The CDR3 sequence is 14 residues long. DNA for the CDR3: TGTGCCATCACCCTGGGACAGGGGAACACTGAAGCTTTCTTT. It translates to CAITLGQGNTEAFF.

V and J are TRBV9 and TRBJ2-7; a weak D match, TRBD2 (6 bases). V lost 2 bases, J lost 6 bases, and 15 bases lay in between. The germline V gene has CDR1 SGDLS and CDR2 YYNGEE. The CDR3 is 14 amino acids. CDR3 bases: TGTGCCAGCAGCGTCTCCCCCGGGGGTTCCGAGCAGTACTTC. The encoded protein is CASSVSPGGSEQYF.

This sequence joins TRBV7-9 and TRBJ2-3; D may be TRBD1 (6 bases). V dropped 7 bases and J dropped 1 base, with 21 bases sitting between them. This CDR3 contains 17 residues. Germline-derived CDR1 and CDR2 are SEHNR and FQNEAQ (reference sequence). CDR3 residues: CASTQVLGAFRTDTQYF. In nucleotides, the CDR3 is TGTGCCAGCACCCAAGTCCTGGGGGCCTTCCGCACAGATACGCAGTATTTT.

V usage is TRBV6-1 and J usage is TRBJ2-2; TRBD1 aligns across 7 bases. Germline assignment: CDR1 MNHNS and CDR2 SASEGT. V shed 4 bases and J 5 bases; nucleotides not matched to a gene: 10. The CDR3 extends over 16 amino acids. The CDR3 is CASSVSAGTVTGELFF. The CDR3 DNA follows: TGTGCCAGCAGTGTTTCCGCCGGGACAGTAACCGGGGAGCTGTTTTTT.